Each of the 28 T cell receptor beta chains below was sequenced from the same sample in a study of vaccination effects on CD4 cells after COVID-19. Which antigens these TCRs recognize remains unknown. Profiled with immunoSEQ multiplex PCR; TCRdb holds only in-frame clones, not every one. The data hold about 63,000 clones, with 70% to 85% observed a single time. Within the ViraFEST assay, antigen-specific CD4+ T cells underwent expansion with viral peptide pools prior to sequencing. The culture ran for roughly ten days before CD4+ T cells were isolated. Vaccinated recipients, who were negative for nucleocapsid antibodies, had no history of SARS-CoV-2 infection. The input for sequencing was CD4+ T cells from PBMCs cultured with HCoV-OC43 spike peptides, taken before COVID-19 vaccination. Subset denoted: HCoV-OC43 spike overlapping peptide pool stimulation. The origin of the receptors is a human donor who received a COVID-19 vaccine.

V is TRBV6-5 and J is TRBJ2-5; D is uncertain. Germline V lookup: CDR1 MNHEY, CDR2 SVGAGI. This CDR3 comprises 14 residues. V gave up 6 bases and J gave up 5 bases, with 16 bases separating them. Here the CDR3 reads CASRVRRAWETQYF. CDR3 sequence (DNA): TGTGCCAGCAGGGTACGCCGGGCGTGGGAGACCCAGTACTTC.

The chain joins TRBV7-2 to TRBJ2-5; unclear D gene. Trimming cost V 0 bases and J 4 bases, with 12 bases left between them. The CDR3 has 15 residues. Germline-derived CDR1 and CDR2 are SGHTA and FQGNSA. The CDR3 spells CASSLALDRAETQYF. The CDR3 bases are TGTGCCAGCAGCTTAGCGCTGGATAGGGCAGAGACCCAGTACTTC.

The chain employs TRBV19 and TRBJ2-6; 8 positions match TRBD1. The trim removed 9 bases at V and 0 bases at J, leaving 10 bases unmatched. Germline V gives CDR1 LNHDA, CDR2 SQIVND (reference sequence). This CDR3 region has 17 residues. The CDR3: CASNNPGQASGANVLTF. The DNA of the CDR3 is TGTGCCAGCAATAACCCGGGACAGGCCTCTGGGGCCAACGTCCTGACTTTC.

The chain carries TRBV4-3 and TRBJ2-5, with D perhaps TRBD2 (7 bases). V was trimmed by 0 bases and J by 5 bases, leaving 13 bases between them. Germline V gene lookup returns CDR1 LGHNA and CDR2 YSLEER. The CDR3 contains 15 residues. In nucleotides, the CDR3 is TGCGCCAGCAGCCAAGATGGGAGGGGGTGGGAGACCCAGTACTTC. This sequence encodes CASSQDGRGWETQYF.

CDR3 nucleotide sequence: TGTGCCAGCTTGTCAGGGGGTCCCTACAATGAGCAGTTCTTC. It codes for CASLSGGPYNEQFF. V usage is TRBV6-5 and J usage is TRBJ2-1; TRBD1 matches 7 bases. The CDR3 is 14 residues long. V lost 8 bases, J lost 2 bases, and 6 bases stayed unmatched. Germline V gives CDR1 MNHEY, CDR2 SVGAGI.

This clone has just a few counts. The J gene is TRBJ1-5, the V gene TRBV9; tentative D call: TRBD1 (5 bases). The V end was cut by 0 bases, the J end by 2 bases, with 9 bases between. Germline V gene sequence: CDR1 SGDLS, CDR2 YYNGEE. CDR3 length: 15 residues. This chain's CDR3 is CASSVAGLGNQPQHF. CDR3 nucleotides: TGTGCCAGCAGCGTAGCGGGACTCGGCAATCAGCCCCAGCATTTT.

The chain joins TRBV29-1 to TRBJ1-2; D perhaps matches TRBD1 (5 bases). Per germline, CDR1 SQVTM and CDR2 ANQGSEA. V gave up 4 bases and J gave up 4 bases, with 7 bases separating them. This CDR3 comprises 11 residues. The CDR3 coding sequence is TGCAGCGTTGGGGACGGCTATGGCTACACCTTC. Its translation: CSVGDGYGYTF.

There are a few counts of this clone. The rearrangement uses TRBV29-1 and TRBJ1-1, with D uncertain. The CDR3 extends over 13 amino acids. V lost 4 bases to trimming and J lost 2 bases, with 11 bases between them. Looked up from germline, CDR1 is SQVTM and CDR2 is ANQGSEA. The CDR3 reads CSVAPLLNTEAFF. The CDR3 nucleotides read TGCAGCGTTGCCCCCCTCCTAAACACTGAAGCTTTCTTT.

V is TRBV6-6 and J is TRBJ1-1, with D possibly matching TRBD1 (5 bases). Germline lookup yields CDR1 MNHNY and CDR2 SVGAGI (reference sequence). The V and J ends lost 6 bases and 5 bases respectively, with 13 bases between them. The CDR3 totals 13 residues. This CDR3 is CASRRDGSTEAFF. CDR3 coding DNA: TGTGCCAGCAGGAGGGACGGTTCGACTGAAGCTTTCTTT.

This clone was picked up a small number of times. This chain joins TRBV5-1 and TRBJ1-1, with D uncertain. Germline values: CDR1 SGHRS, CDR2 YFSETQ. V lost 1 base and J 0 bases, leaving 4 bases between the germline ends. The CDR3 is made up of 13 amino acids. The CDR3 protein is CASSLRVNTEAFF. The CDR3 coding sequence is TGCGCCAGCAGCTTGCGGGTGAACACTGAAGCTTTCTTT.

The V call is TRBV18, the J call TRBJ2-3; the D is unclear. Trimming stripped 1 base from V and 2 bases from J, with 4 bases between. CDR3 length: 13 residues. Germline assignment: CDR1 KGHSH and CDR2 LQKENI. The CDR3 is CASSPLITDTQYF. CDR3 nucleotide sequence: TGTGCCAGCTCACCACTCATCACAGATACGCAGTATTTT.

The CDR3 DNA reads TGTGCCAGCAGCCAAGGAGAGGAGAAGGGTGAGTCCTATAATTCACCCCTCCACTTT. It translates to CASSQGEEKGESYNSPLHF. The chain is built from TRBV3-1 (or the pseudogene TRBV3-2) and TRBJ1-6; no firm D call. The V end lost 1 base, the J end lost 1 base, and 17 bases lay between the germline ends. This CDR3 contains 19 residues. CDR1 and CDR2 (germline): LGHDT, YNNKEL (reference sequence).

The CDR3 is CASSLGRSNTGELFF. DNA for the CDR3: TGCGCCAGCAGCCTGGGGAGATCGAACACCGGGGAGCTGTTTTTT. The V and J genes are TRBV4-3 and TRBJ2-2, with D possibly TRBD2 on 5 matching bases. The V and J ends lost 4 bases and 0 bases respectively, with 9 bases between them. This CDR3 comprises 15 residues. Germline V gives CDR1 LGHNA, CDR2 YSLEER.

The chain employs TRBV3-1 (or the pseudogene TRBV3-2) and TRBJ1-2; a possible D gene is TRBD1 (6 bases). V lost 0 bases and J lost 7, with 15 bases in between. The CDR3 runs to 15 residues. CDR1 is LGHDT, CDR2 YNNKEL, per germline (reference sequence). Written as DNA, the CDR3 is TGTGCCAGCAGCCAAGAGGCGGGGGCGCGGGGTGGCTACACCTTC. Amino acids: CASSQEAGARGGYTF.

The chain uses TRBV6-5 and TRBJ2-7, with D maybe TRBD1 (5 bases). The V end was cut by 0 bases, the J end by 4 bases, with 10 bases between. The CDR3 loop spans 14 amino acids. In germline, CDR1 is MNHEY, CDR2 SVGAGI. The chain's CDR3 is CASSYSLDSYEQYV. In DNA, the CDR3 is TGTGCCAGCAGTTACTCCCTAGACAGTTACGAGCAGTACGTC.

The CDR3, as DNA: TGTGCCAGCAGCTTGACGTCGGTCGGGACTAGCGGGGGGGCCGACGAGCAGTACGTC. The encoded protein is CASSLTSVGTSGGADEQYV. The chain links TRBV5-5 to TRBJ2-7; the match to TRBD2 covers 16 bases. The CDR3 consists of 19 residues. The V gene end was trimmed by 1 base and the J gene end by 5 bases; junction bases not matched to a gene: 12. Germline CDR1 is SGHKS and CDR2 is YYEKEE (reference sequence).

This rearrangement joins TRBV12-3 or TRBV12-4 to TRBJ2-3; D ambiguous. V shed 6 bases and J shed 5 bases, with 6 bases lying between them. The CDR3 totals 11 residues. CDR3 loop: CASSSQDTQYF. CDR3 nucleotides: TGTGCCAGCAGCTCACAAGATACGCAGTATTTT.

This rearrangement joins TRBV7-3 to TRBJ1-1; the match to TRBD1 covers 7 bases. Trimming cost V 8 bases and J 1 base; bases outside gene matches: 7. Per the germline V gene, CDR1 is SGHTA and CDR2 is FQGTGA. This CDR3 has 14 amino acids. The CDR3 loop reads CASADGTANTEAFF. In nucleotides, the CDR3 is TGTGCCAGCGCCGACGGGACAGCGAACACTGAAGCTTTCTTT.

This clone showed up just a few times. This rearrangement joins TRBV19 to TRBJ1-3, with 8 bases fitting TRBD1. The CDR3 has 14 residues. V dropped 5 bases and J dropped 3; count of bases not matched to a gene: 3. Germline V lookup: CDR1 LNHDA, CDR2 SQIVND (reference sequence). The CDR3 protein is CASSRGQGGNTIYF. The CDR3 DNA is TGTGCCAGTAGTCGCGGACAGGGTGGAAACACCATATATTTT.

The chain has TRBV24-1 and TRBJ1-5, with D possibly matching TRBD1 (5 bases). Trimming stripped 2 bases from V and 3 bases from J, with 10 bases between. The CDR3 is 15 residues long. The germline V gene encodes CDR1 KGHDR and CDR2 SFDVKD. The CDR3 loop reads CATSDSGTINQPQHF. In nucleotides, the CDR3 is TGTGCCACCAGTGATTCCGGGACGATCAATCAGCCCCAGCATTTT.

The chain joins TRBV6-4 to TRBJ1-1; 9 bases align to TRBD1. The CDR3 has 14 residues. Germline CDR1 MRHNA, CDR2 SNTAGT. Germline trimming cut 7 bases from V and 1 base from J; bases unmatched to any gene: 4. CDR3 region: CASKDRGANTEAFF. CDR3 bases: TGTGCCAGCAAGGACAGGGGAGCGAACACTGAAGCTTTCTTT.

The J gene is TRBJ2-7, the V gene TRBV7-2; 11 bases map to TRBD1. The germline V gene has CDR1 SGHTA and CDR2 FQGNSA. CDR3 length equals 15 residues. V was clipped by 5 bases and J by 3 bases; unmatched bases: 6. The CDR3 is CASSLWTGGNYEQYV. CDR3 DNA: TGTGCCAGCAGCCTTTGGACAGGGGGCAACTACGAGCAGTACGTC.

This sequence joins TRBV10-3 and TRBJ1-1; no clear D. The V end lost 0 bases, the J end lost 3 bases, and 2 bases lay between the germline ends. Germline CDR1 ENHRY, CDR2 SYGVKD. The CDR3 has 12 residues. CDR3 protein: CAISESDTEAFF. CDR3 in DNA: TGTGCCATCAGTGAGTCTGACACTGAAGCTTTCTTT.

The rearrangement links TRBV29-1 to TRBJ2-2; 7 nucleotides line up with TRBD1. V was pared by 7 bases and J by 1 base, with 6 bases of the junction left unmatched. CDR1 is SQVTM, CDR2 ANQGSEA, per germline. CDR3 length: 14 amino acids. Here the CDR3 reads CSGRRDRNTGELFF. CDR3 bases: TGCAGCGGACGCCGGGACAGGAACACCGGGGAGCTGTTTTTT.

The rearrangement links TRBV11-2 to TRBJ2-5; either TRBD1 or TRBD2 may fit D (5 bases each). CDR3 length equals 14 residues. The germline V gene encodes CDR1 SGHAT and CDR2 FQNNGV. Trimming took off 6 bases at V and 2 bases at J, with 13 bases between the two ends. The CDR3 protein is CASRGPTLQETQYF. In DNA form, the CDR3 reads TGTGCCAGCAGGGGACCAACACTTCAAGAGACCCAGTACTTC.

The chain links TRBV7-3 to TRBJ2-5, with 10 positions matching TRBD1. Germline V gives CDR1 SGHTA, CDR2 FQGTGA. V lost 3 bases, J lost 2 bases, and 9 bases stayed unmatched. The CDR3 extends over 17 amino acids. The DNA for the CDR3 is TGTGCCAGCAGCTTGTCCGGGACAGGGGTTGGGCAAGAGACCCAGTACTTC. Amino acids: CASSLSGTGVGQETQYF.

This chain uses TRBV7-8 with TRBJ2-7; 10 nucleotides align to TRBD1. This CDR3 spans 14 amino acids. Germline loops: CDR1 SGHVS, CDR2 FQNEAQ. V shed 5 bases, J shed 9 bases, and the junction held 10 bases outside the gene matches. The CDR3 bases are TGTGCCAGCAGCCCCGGGACAGGGGCTCTTGTGCAGTACGTC. This translates into CASSPGTGALVQYV.

The chain is built from TRBV9 and TRBJ2-3; D perhaps matches TRBD2 (5 bases). V was cut by 2 bases and J by 3 bases, with 13 bases left in between. This CDR3 region has 15 residues. Germline lookup yields CDR1 SGDLS and CDR2 YYNGEE. The CDR3 DNA sequence: TGTGCCAGCAGCGTTTCCCTAGCCGAGACAGATACGCAGTATTTT. This sequence encodes CASSVSLAETDTQYF.